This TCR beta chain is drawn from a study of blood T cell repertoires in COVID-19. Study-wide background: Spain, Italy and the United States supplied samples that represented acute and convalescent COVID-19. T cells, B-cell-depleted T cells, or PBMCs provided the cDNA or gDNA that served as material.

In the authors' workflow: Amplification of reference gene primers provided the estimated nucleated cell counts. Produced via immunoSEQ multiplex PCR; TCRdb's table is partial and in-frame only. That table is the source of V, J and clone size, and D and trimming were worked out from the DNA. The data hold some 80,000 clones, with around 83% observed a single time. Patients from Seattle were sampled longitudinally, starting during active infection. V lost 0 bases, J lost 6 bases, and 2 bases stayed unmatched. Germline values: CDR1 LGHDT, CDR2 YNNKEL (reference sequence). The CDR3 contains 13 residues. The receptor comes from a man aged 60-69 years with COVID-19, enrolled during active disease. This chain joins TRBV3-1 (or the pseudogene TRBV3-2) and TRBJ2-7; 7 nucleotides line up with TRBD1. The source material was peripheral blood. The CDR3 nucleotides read TGTGCCAGCAGCCAAGAAGGGGGCGTCGAGCAGTACTTC. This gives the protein CASSQEGGVEQYF.